The present T cell receptor beta chain was sequenced within a study of T cell changes during pregnancy in multiple sclerosis. TCRdb's copy holds only in-frame clones and misses some; the assay was immunoSEQ multiplex PCR. Among some 110,000 clones listed, around nine tenths were seen once. This clone has just one count. This TCR derives from a female donor with multiple sclerosis, enrolled in a pregnancy study. The starting material was peripheral blood, obtained in the third trimester of pregnancy.

The CDR3 region is CATGQGRGNQPQHF. For the CDR3, the DNA is TGTGCCACTGGACAGGGGAGAGGTAATCAGCCCCAGCATTTT. The chain links TRBV30 to TRBJ1-5; 9 nucleotides agree with TRBD1. Trimming cost V 8 bases and J 4 bases; bases outside gene matches: 9. Germline CDR1 reads GTSNPN; CDR2 reads SVGIG (reference sequence). The CDR3 is 14 residues long.